A single T cell receptor beta chain is shown here with its context. Its antigen remains unknown. Healthy controls were blood donor buffy coats. This record comes from a study of STAT5B mutations in CD4+ large granular lymphocyte leukemia. Turning to the study itself: Among healthy controls, a particular HLA allele went with more CDR3 'QG' motifs.

This CDR3 contains 14 residues. The V gene's germline CDR1 is SGHDT and CDR2 YYEEEE. Deletions cut 4 bases from V and 5 bases from J, with 13 bases between. Sequenced by immunoSEQ multiplex PCR; TCRdb stores in-frame clones only, minus some. The repertoire holds 40,000 to 50,000 clones, with around 81% as singletons. Findings of the study overall: About 26% of private leukemic clonotypes occurred rarely in other patients' non-leukemic repertoires.

The rearrangement uses TRBV5-6 and TRBJ2-1; D remains ambiguous. The source of this sequence is a human donor in good health. The specimen sequenced was CD4+ T cells from blood buffy coats. In DNA form, the CDR3 reads TGTGCCAGCAGCGTTCAGCCACTAAACAATGAGCAGTTCTTC. It translates to CASSVQPLNNEQFF.